Presented here are 16 T cell receptor beta chains from one specimen sequenced in a study of shared clonotypes between healthy human individuals. Naive CD8 cells were CD45RO-negative, positively selected for CCR7, excluding terminally differentiated effector memory CD45RA+ cells. The table came from immunoSEQ multiplex PCR; TCRdb's copy has only in-frame clones and leaves some out. The data contain roughly 890,000 clones, nearly 95% of them singletons. Sequenced: naive CD8+ T cells sorted from blood. All receptors derive from a young man in good health.

The CDR3 spells CSVRQGDGYGYTF. The CDR3 DNA follows: TGCAGCGTCCGACAGGGGGATGGCTATGGCTACACCTTC. This chain joins TRBV29-1 and TRBJ1-2; 9 nucleotides match TRBD1. The germline CDR1 and CDR2 sequences are SQVTM and ANQGSEA. This CDR3 region has 13 residues. Trimming removed 6 bases from V and 4 bases from J; junction bases left unmatched: 6.

CDR3 sequence (DNA): TGTGCCAGCAGCCTCTTCAGGGATGCGGAGACCCAGTACTTC. Translation: CASSLFRDAETQYF. The chain has TRBV27 and TRBJ2-5; a possible D gene is TRBD1 (5 bases). The germline CDR1 and CDR2 sequences are MNHEY and SMNVEV (reference sequence). The CDR3 sequence is 14 residues long. The germline V and J ends were trimmed by 6 bases and 5 bases, with 16 bases remaining between them.

The CDR3 loop reads CASSITGIGNEQFF. The CDR3 DNA reads TGTGCCAGTAGCATAACAGGGATAGGTAATGAGCAGTTCTTC. The rearrangement joins TRBV19 to TRBJ2-1; maybe TRBD1 (6 bases). The CDR3 has 14 amino acids. The germline CDR1 and CDR2 sequences are LNHDA and SQIVND (reference sequence). Deletions cut 6 bases from V and 7 bases from J, with 16 bases between.

A word on this clone: The junction departs from the called germline gene at one end, perhaps through a read error. This sample also contains other DNA sequences that code for the same CDR3. J is TRBJ2-7 and V is TRBV15; tentative D call: TRBD1 (6 bases). CDR3 size: 13 residues. Germline CDR1 and CDR2: LNHNV and YYDKDF (reference sequence). CDR3 sequence: CATSLDSSYEQYF. The CDR3 bases are TGTGCCACCAGCCTGGACAGCTCCTACGAGCAATACTTC.

The chain combines TRBV7-6 with TRBJ2-1; 7 positions agree with TRBD2. The length of the CDR3 is 17 residues. The junction had 14 bases not matched to a gene; V was cut back by 1 base and J by 8 bases. The germline V gene encodes CDR1 SGHVS and CDR2 FNYEAQ. The CDR3 DNA reads as TGTGCCAGCAGCTTAGACTGGGGCGGGACTACAGGCGATGAGCAGTTCTTC. Protein sequence: CASSLDWGGTTGDEQFF.

V and J are TRBV9 and TRBJ2-3; TRBD1 aligns across 9 bases. Germline V gene sequence: CDR1 SGDLS, CDR2 YYNGEE. J lost 1 base, V lost 3 bases, and 3 bases had no gene match. This CDR3 has 15 residues. Here the CDR3 reads CASSAGTGRTDTQYF. The CDR3, as DNA: TGTGCCAGCAGCGCCGGGACAGGGCGCACAGATACGCAGTATTTT. The full variable domain, completed using reference TRBV9 and TRBJ2-3, is DSGVTQTPKHLITATGQRVTLRCSPRSGDLSVYWYQQSLDQGLQFLIQYYNGEERAKGNILERFSAQQFPDLHSELNLSSLELGDSALYFCASSAGTGRTDTQYFGPGTRLTVL.

With regard to this clone: In the same sample, other DNA sequences code for this CDR3. This chain uses TRBV28 with TRBJ2-7, with D possibly being TRBD1 or TRBD2 (6 bases each). Germline V gene sequence: CDR1 MDHEN, CDR2 SYDVKM. This CDR3 spans 14 amino acids. Trimming took 3 bases from V and 0 from J, leaving 9 bases between them. DNA for the CDR3: TGTGCCAGCAGTTTTCGGGGGCGCTCCTACGAGCAGTACTTC. It is translated as CASSFRGRSYEQYF.

The chain uses TRBV29-1 and TRBJ1-2; D gene uncertain. The CDR3 sequence is 12 residues long. Germline CDR1 SQVTM, CDR2 ANQGSEA. The ends were cut back, 4 bases at V and 1 base at J, with 7 bases in the middle. Written as DNA, the CDR3 is TGCAGCGTTGTGGCTGGTAACTATGGCTACACCTTC. As protein: CSVVAGNYGYTF. The full variable domain, its missing parts supplied by reference TRBV29-1 and TRBJ1-2, is SAVISQKPSRDICQRGTSLTIQCQVDSQVTMMFWYRQQPGQSLTLIATANQGSEATYESGFVIDKFPISRPNLTFSTLTVSNMSPEDSSIYLCSVVAGNYGYTFGSGTRLTVV.

The chain is built from TRBV6-5 and TRBJ1-2; D is uncertain. Germline-derived CDR1 and CDR2 are MNHEY and SVGAGI. With 0 bases removed from V and 6 bases from J, the gap between germline ends came to 14 bases. This CDR3 contains 15 residues. For the CDR3, the DNA is TGTGCCAGCAGTTACTCGACCGCGGGGTCAGATGGCTACACCTTC. This codes for CASSYSTAGSDGYTF.

This chain joins TRBV27 and TRBJ1-4; possible D gene TRBD1, 6 bases. The ends were cut back, 2 bases at V and 2 bases at J, with 12 bases in the middle. The germline V gene encodes CDR1 MNHEY and CDR2 SMNVEV (reference sequence). This CDR3 is 16 amino acids long. The CDR3 spells CASSLRGALTNEKLFF. In DNA, the CDR3 is TGTGCCAGCAGTTTAAGGGGGGCTCTGACTAATGAAAAACTGTTTTTT. The whole variable domain, remainder taken from reference TRBV27 and TRBJ1-4, is EAQVTQNPRYLITVTGKKLTVTCSQNMNHEYMSWYRQDPGLGLRQIYYSMNVEVTDKGDVPEGYKVSRKEKRNFPLILESPSPNQTSLYFCASSLRGALTNEKLFFGSGTQLSVL.

J is TRBJ2-1 and V is TRBV2, with a weak D call TRBD1 (5 bases). The germline CDR1 and CDR2 sequences are SNHLY and FYNNEI. The CDR3 runs 15 residues. The V end lost 3 bases, the J end lost 4 bases, and 13 bases lay between the germline ends. Here the CDR3 reads CASSDPQGGYNEQFF. Written as DNA, the CDR3 is TGTGCCAGCAGTGACCCCCAGGGTGGATACAATGAGCAGTTCTTC. Combining the CDR3 with reference TRBV2 and TRBJ2-1 gives the whole variable domain EPEVTQTPSHQVTQMGQEVILRCVPISNHLYFYWYRQILGQKVEFLVSFYNNEISEKSEIFDDQFSVERPDGSNFTLKIRSTKLEDSAMYFCASSDPQGGYNEQFFGPGTRLTVL.

The chain carries TRBV29-1 and TRBJ2-5; tentatively, D is TRBD1 (5 bases). The CDR3 contains 16 residues. Trimming cost V 7 bases and J 5 bases, with 26 bases left between them. CDR1 SQVTM and CDR2 ANQGSEA come from the germline V gene. CDR3 protein: CSGTSIRGLKRETQYF. The CDR3 coding sequence is TGCAGCGGCACCTCCATTAGGGGCCTCAAGAGGGAGACCCAGTACTTC.

This chain joins TRBV27 and TRBJ2-7; 7 positions agree with TRBD1. This CDR3 region has 16 residues. V gave up 0 bases and J gave up 3 bases; unmatched junction bases: 8. CDR1 and CDR2 (germline): MNHEY, SMNVEV (reference sequence). CDR3 sequence: CASSLSIGDRSYEQYF. In nucleotides, the CDR3 is TGTGCCAGCAGTTTATCGATAGGGGACAGAAGCTACGAGCAGTACTTC.

The chain uses TRBV7-6 and TRBJ2-1, with 7 bases identical to TRBD1. J lost 5 bases, V lost 5 bases, and 9 bases had no gene match. This CDR3 comprises 15 residues. The germline gives CDR1 SGHVS, CDR2 FNYEAQ. The CDR3 is CASSILGTANNEQFF. Written as DNA, the CDR3 is TGTGCCAGCAGCATTCTCGGGACAGCGAACAATGAGCAGTTCTTC.

V is TRBV6-6 and J is TRBJ2-5; D unresolved. The CDR3 totals 14 residues. The V gene's germline CDR1 is MNHNY and CDR2 SVGAGI (reference sequence). The V end was cut by 0 bases, the J end by 1 base, with 6 bases between. DNA for the CDR3: TGTGCCAGCAGTTACTCAGACATCCAAGAGACCCAGTACTTC. Translating it yields CASSYSDIQETQYF.

Concerning this clone: The same CDR3 also results from other DNA sequences found in this sample. The rearrangement links TRBV7-9 to TRBJ1-3, with D possibly being TRBD1 (5 bases). Trimming shortened V by 4 bases and J by 0 bases, and 10 bases separated the two germline ends. CDR1 and CDR2 from the germline V gene are SEHNR and FQNEAQ (reference sequence). This CDR3 region has 15 residues. The CDR3: CASSSDSTSGNTIYF. The CDR3 DNA sequence: TGTGCCAGCAGCTCTGACAGCACCTCTGGAAACACCATATATTTT.